These T cell receptor beta chains were read from a single sample in a study of CXCR3-negative and CXCR3-positive naive CD8 T cells. TCRdb processed the 5' RACE reads again and assigns one entry to each CDR3 protein, with no DNA. The listing contains thousands of distinct CDR3 sequences. The sequenced material came from naive CXCR3+ CD8+ T cells from blood. Receptors originate from a human donor in good health. Some clones in this sample may be carry-over from other donors' samples. CDR3s include the opening cysteine and the closing phenylalanine or tryptophan. The size entry is marked missing in some rows and otherwise reads once, few, many or a size class.

CDR3 | J | size | V
CASSLGASGSSYEQYF | TRBJ2-7 | medium-sized | TRBV13
CASSEGDYNEQFF | TRBJ2-1 | NA | TRBV2
CASSLRYNEQFF | TRBJ2-1 | medium-sized | TRBV28
CASINSSKGEQYF | TRBJ2-7 | medium-sized | TRBV5-5
CASSLGPLEDYGYTF | TRBJ1-2 | NA | TRBV7-2
CASSYGWTAQETQYF | TRBJ2-5 | NA | TRBV6-2/TRBV6-3
CASSYSGDEQYF | TRBJ2-7 | NA | TRBV6-5
CASSSPTGPYEQYF | TRBJ2-7 | medium-sized | TRBV5-6
CASSSPGTSGGPPYNEQFF | TRBJ2-1 | NA | TRBV5-1
CASSQGDLAEAFF | TRBJ1-1 | medium-sized | TRBV3-1
CASERGAQETQYF | TRBJ2-5 | medium-sized | TRBV7-8
CASSFGQGADEQYF | TRBJ2-7 | NA | TRBV5-1
CASSQDGRLAAYEQYF | TRBJ2-7 | medium-sized | TRBV3-1
CASSFSGSPYEQYF | TRBJ2-7 | NA | TRBV11-2
CASSPPGTYGYTF | TRBJ1-2 | NA | TRBV7-9
CASSLPILAGDSYEQYF | TRBJ2-7 | NA | TRBV7-9
CASSPGRVIEQYF | TRBJ2-7 | NA | TRBV18
CSALRQVEETQYF | TRBJ2-5 | NA | TRBV29-1
CASRKDRGIGNQPQHF | TRBJ1-5 | medium-sized | TRBV7-8
CASSQGYQPQHF | TRBJ1-5 | NA | TRBV14
CASSLAGDPDTQYF | TRBJ2-3 | NA | TRBV12-3/TRBV12-4
CSGNRGSYNEQFF | TRBJ2-1 | medium-sized | TRBV20-1
CASSQGDPQLAGNTIYF | TRBJ1-3 | NA | TRBV4-2
CSAQPDTNYVYTF | TRBJ1-2 | NA | TRBV20-1
CASSSAGTDYTF | TRBJ1-2 | medium-sized | TRBV7-9
CASSLVAHGEQFF | TRBJ2-1 | medium-sized | TRBV5-5
CASSLEVSYEQYF | TRBJ2-7 | medium-sized | TRBV7-6
CASSKMGSLAGERDEQFF | TRBJ2-1 | NA | TRBV21-1
CSVDATGQGTQHF | TRBJ2-3 | NA | TRBV29-1
CASSPGTAEKLFF | TRBJ1-4 | NA | TRBV5-5
CASSLAGDNGELFF | TRBJ2-2 | medium-sized | TRBV11-2
CSAGPSQRGNEQFF | TRBJ2-1 | NA | TRBV20-1
CASSLDYTGELFF | TRBJ2-2 | NA | TRBV11-2
CASSYYFSAGQGTDTQYF | TRBJ2-3 | NA | TRBV6-2/TRBV6-3
CASSRDPISWLGYTF | TRBJ1-2 | medium-sized | TRBV6-1
CSVESKDDIFQETQYF | TRBJ2-5 | NA | TRBV29-1
CASETGGTYNEQFF | TRBJ2-1 | medium-sized | TRBV12-5
CSVESPSPYNEQFF | TRBJ2-1 | NA | TRBV29-1
CAISELGTSDTQYF | TRBJ2-3 | NA | TRBV10-3